One and the same sample provided the 20 T cell receptor beta chains below, sequenced in a study of naive and memory T cell subsets. Two oligonucleotides, mixed equimolar, formed the beta constant-region primer covering TRBC1 and TRBC2. A single record per CDR3 protein comes from TCRdb applying MiXCR to the UMI-ligation and nested PCR reads. The sample consists of around 90,000 distinct CDR3 sequences, around 7% of them appearing once. The specimen was central memory CD4+ T cells from blood. The receptors stem from a human donor in good health.

This clonotype was detected only a few times. The V call is TRBV9, the J call TRBJ2-7; TRBD2 agrees at 7 bases. Germline lookup yields CDR1 SGDLS and CDR2 YYNGEE. Germline trimming cut 0 bases from V and 5 bases from J; bases unmatched to any gene: 8. The CDR3 consists of 15 residues. This CDR3 is CASSVVPSGTDEQYF. The CDR3 nucleotides read TGTGCCAGCAGCGTAGTACCTAGCGGCACCGACGAGCAGTACTTC.

This chain connects TRBV13 to TRBJ2-7, with 9 bases fitting TRBD2. The trim removed 5 bases at V and 3 bases at J, leaving 5 bases unmatched. The germline V gene encodes CDR1 PRHDT and CDR2 FYEKMQ (reference sequence). The length of the CDR3 is 14 residues. CDR3 in amino acids: CASSPRTSVYEQYF. For the CDR3, the DNA is TGTGCCAGCAGCCCGCGGACTAGCGTCTACGAGCAGTACTTC.

This clonotype has at least ten counts. The chain has TRBV10-3 and TRBJ2-7; 9 nucleotides line up with TRBD1. CDR1 and CDR2 (germline): ENHRY, SYGVKD. The CDR3 runs 14 residues. Losses at the gene ends were 6 bases for V and 3 bases for J; bases not matched to a gene: 6. CDR3 loop: CAIRPGQGIYEQYF. The CDR3 DNA reads TGTGCCATCAGACCGGGACAGGGAATCTACGAGCAGTACTTC.

The chain combines TRBV7-6 with TRBJ1-5, with TRBD1 as a possible D gene (5 bases). CDR3 length equals 15 residues. The V gene lost 1 base and the J gene lost 6 bases, with 13 bases spanning the gap. From germline, CDR1 is SGHVS and CDR2 FNYEAQ. The DNA of the CDR3 is TGTGCCAGCAGCTTAGGTTCGCCAGGGATTCAGCCCCAGCATTTT. As protein: CASSLGSPGIQPQHF.

This clonotype was observed at least ten times. CDR3 protein: CASRTDESSYEQYF. In DNA, the CDR3 is TGTGCCAGCAGGACGGACGAAAGCTCCTACGAGCAGTACTTC. The chain links TRBV2 to TRBJ2-7; D is unresolved. Germline assignment: CDR1 SNHLY and CDR2 FYNNEI. The CDR3 covers 14 residues. The V end was cut by 6 bases, the J end by 0 bases, with 12 bases between.

This clonotype was observed once. The V gene is TRBV4-3, the J gene TRBJ2-7; 7 bases line up with TRBD2. CDR3 length: 18 residues. The V and J ends lost 2 bases and 2 bases, in that order; junction bases with no gene match: 15. Germline-derived CDR1 and CDR2 are LGHNA and YSLEER. The CDR3 DNA sequence: TGCGCCAGCAGCCAATTTCACGTTGCGGGAGAAATCGCCTACGAGCAGTACTTC. Translating gives CASSQFHVAGEIAYEQYF.

The V and J genes are TRBV19 and TRBJ2-1; D is possibly TRBD1 or TRBD2 (5 bases each). This CDR3 is 15 amino acids long. Trimming took off 10 bases at V and 3 bases at J, with 19 bases between the two ends. CDR1 and CDR2 (germline): LNHDA, SQIVND (reference sequence). CDR3 DNA sequence: TGTGCCAAGCCCCCCGGGGACCCCCACTACAATGAGCAGTTCTTC. This translates into CAKPPGDPHYNEQFF.

This clonotype was detected ten times or more. This chain uses TRBV7-8 with TRBJ2-1, with 7 bases aligning to TRBD1. This CDR3 contains 15 residues. Trimming cost V 6 bases and J 3 bases; bases outside gene matches: 8. Germline-derived CDR1 and CDR2 are SGHVS and FQNEAQ. The CDR3 nucleotides are TGTGCCAGCAGTGGAACAGGGGTGGGCTACAATGAGCAGTTCTTC. Its protein is CASSGTGVGYNEQFF.

This clonotype was counted ten times or more. The chain carries TRBV20-1 and TRBJ1-5; maybe TRBD1 (5 bases). The CDR3 totals 14 residues. V gave up 6 bases and J gave up 0 bases, with 12 bases separating them. CDR1 and CDR2 from the germline V gene are DFQATT and SNEGSKA (reference sequence). CDR3 loop: CSAVGETSNQPQHF. CDR3 in DNA: TGCAGTGCCGTGGGGGAAACTAGCAATCAGCCCCAGCATTTT.

This clonotype was detected a few times. In nucleotides, the CDR3 is TGTGCCAGCAGCCCCGAGTCGGTTTGGGCGTACAATGAGCAGTTCTTC. Its protein product is CASSPESVWAYNEQFF. V and J are TRBV11-3 and TRBJ2-1; D is undetermined. V was trimmed by 5 bases and J by 4 bases, leaving 18 bases between them. The CDR3 covers 16 residues. In germline, CDR1 is SGHNT, CDR2 YENEEA.

This clonotype was counted at least ten times. The CDR3 is CASSLRGVSTNEKLFF. CDR3 nucleotide sequence: TGTGCCAGCAGTTTGAGGGGGGTTAGCACTAATGAAAAACTGTTTTTT. The chain uses TRBV28 and TRBJ1-4; D perhaps matches TRBD1 (6 bases). This CDR3 spans 16 amino acids. Trimming cost V 3 bases and J 2 bases, with 13 bases left between them. CDR1 and CDR2 from the germline V gene are MDHEN and SYDVKM.

This clonotype was recorded a few times. V usage is TRBV6-5 and J usage is TRBJ1-2; no clear D gene. The CDR3 has 13 amino acids. Germline V CDR1 and CDR2: MNHEY, SVGAGI. The V end lost 0 bases, the J end lost 8 bases, and 10 bases lay between the germline ends. Written as DNA, the CDR3 is TGTGCCAGCAGTTACTCGGCGTATCGGGGCTACACCTTC. It translates to CASSYSAYRGYTF.

This clonotype was seen many times. The chain uses TRBV27 and TRBJ1-1; no clear D. V lost 5 bases, J lost 1 base, and 8 bases lay in between. From germline, CDR1 is MNHEY and CDR2 SMNVEV (reference sequence). This CDR3 is 13 amino acids long. CDR3 coding DNA: TGTGCCAGCAGTCCCCGTACGAACACTGAAGCTTTCTTT. Its protein product is CASSPRTNTEAFF.

This clonotype was seen at least ten times. This chain uses TRBV20-1 with TRBJ1-4, with 7 bases fitting TRBD1. CDR3 length equals 13 residues. Trimming cost V 6 bases and J 8 bases; bases outside gene matches: 9. Germline V gives CDR1 DFQATT, CDR2 SNEGSKA (reference sequence). CDR3 region: CSAARGGLEKLFF. The CDR3 DNA is TGCAGTGCCGCCAGGGGGGGCCTAGAAAAACTGTTTTTT.

This clonotype came up many times. The chain has TRBV6-6 and TRBJ1-1; D gene uncertain. Germline loops: CDR1 MNHNY, CDR2 SVGAGI (reference sequence). The CDR3 covers 12 residues. Trimming took 6 bases from V and 2 from J, leaving 7 bases between them. This CDR3 reads CASSYRNTEAFF. In DNA, the CDR3 is TGTGCCAGCAGCTACCGAAACACTGAAGCTTTCTTT.

This clonotype came up many times. The chain combines TRBV6-2 or TRBV6-3 with TRBJ2-5; 9 nucleotides align to TRBD1. The CDR3 spans 15 residues. Trimming at V came to 3 bases and at J to 2 bases, leaving 4 bases not matched to a gene. In germline, CDR1 is MNHEY, CDR2 SVGEGT. For the CDR3, the DNA is TGTGCCAGCAGTTATGCCGGGACAGGGCAAGAGACCCAGTACTTC. It yields the protein CASSYAGTGQETQYF.

This clonotype was detected ten times or more. This chain uses TRBV29-1 with TRBJ2-4, with 7 positions matching TRBD1. The germline V gene encodes CDR1 SQVTM and CDR2 ANQGSEA. J lost 6 bases, V lost 4 bases, and 9 bases had no gene match. CDR3 length: 14 residues. This CDR3 is CSVGQGTGLNIQYF. CDR3 nucleotides: TGCAGCGTTGGACAGGGAACTGGCCTAAACATTCAGTACTTC. Variable domain in full (rest from reference TRBV29-1 and TRBJ2-4): SAVISQKPSRDICQRGTSLTIQCQVDSQVTMMFWYRQQPGQSLTLIATANQGSEATYESGFVIDKFPISRPNLTFSTLTVSNMSPEDSSIYLCSVGQGTGLNIQYFGAGTRLSVL.

This clonotype was observed many times. The chain is built from TRBV20-1 and TRBJ2-7; a possible D gene is TRBD1 (6 bases). Trimming pared 5 bases from V and 5 bases from J, leaving 16 bases between. The CDR3 contains 13 residues. Germline V gene sequence: CDR1 DFQATT, CDR2 SNEGSKA (reference sequence). The DNA of the CDR3 is TGCAGTGCTCGGGACACCTCACTTAACGAGCAGTACTTC. Translating it yields CSARDTSLNEQYF.

This clonotype was seen a handful of times. V is TRBV7-9 and J is TRBJ1-5; D remains unclear. Trimming stripped 5 bases from V and 4 bases from J, with 15 bases between. The CDR3 loop spans 15 amino acids. CDR1 SEHNR and CDR2 FQNEAQ come from the germline V gene (reference sequence). In DNA, the CDR3 is TGTGCCAGCAGCCGAGGAAGCGGGTTGAATCAGCCCCAGCATTTT. Translated, it gives CASSRGSGLNQPQHF.

This clonotype was picked up a small number of times. The chain uses TRBV3-1 and TRBJ2-7, with D possibly TRBD2 on 6 matching bases. Trimming left V 1 base short and J 6 bases short, with 16 bases between. Germline-derived CDR1 and CDR2 are LGHDT and YNNKEL (reference sequence). CDR3 length equals 15 residues. CDR3 in DNA: TGTGCCAGCAGCCAAGGTTGGACTATGGGGGGCGAGCAGTACTTC. Its protein product is CASSQGWTMGGEQYF.